What follows is one TCR beta chain and its context. This record belongs to a study of blood T cell repertoires in COVID-19. Study details: Collection of acute and convalescent COVID-19 samples took place in the United States, Italy and Spain.

The CDR3 contains 14 residues. Germline V gene lookup returns CDR1 SGDLS and CDR2 YYNGEE. Trimming at V came to 5 bases and at J to 2 bases, leaving 6 bases not matched to a gene. Original analysis: Estimates of nucleated cell counts were drawn from the amplification of reference gene primers. The data were produced by immunoSEQ multiplex PCR, yet TCRdb's version contains in-frame clones alone and is incomplete. D and trimming come from the DNA, and the V and J calls and clone size come from that table. The table includes roughly 350,000 clones, about 90% detected once. The chain is built from TRBV9 and TRBJ2-7; the match to TRBD2 covers 8 bases. Sequencing was done on a sample of peripheral blood. This receptor was taken from a woman in her 70s with COVID-19, enrolled during active disease. In DNA form, the CDR3 reads TGTGCCAGCAGTCCGGGGGGGTTTACCTACGAGCAGTACTTC. This sequence encodes CASSPGGFTYEQYF.